The 2 T cell receptor beta chains reported below all come from one sample, sequenced in a study of cytomegalovirus exposure and HLA in healthy donors. The method was immunoSEQ multiplex PCR; TCRdb's version includes in-frame clones alone and lacks a portion of them. The sample lists 260,000 or so clones, about 92% occurring once. The sequenced material came from PBMCs. The receptors were sampled from a woman aged 25 to 39 in good health and CMV-seronegative.

This sequence joins TRBV28 and TRBJ1-2; 7 bases match TRBD1. The CDR3 spans 14 residues. CDR1 is MDHEN, CDR2 SYDVKM, per germline. V trimming: 4 bases; J trimming: 0 bases; junction bases outside the gene matches: 2. The CDR3 is CASSSGGANYGYTF. The CDR3, as DNA: TGTGCCAGCAGTTCAGGGGGAGCTAACTATGGCTACACCTTC.

The genes are TRBV27 and TRBJ2-7; 9 nucleotides align to TRBD2. The CDR3 runs to 15 residues. J was trimmed by 2 bases and V by 5 bases; bases with no gene match: 7. Germline CDR1 and CDR2: MNHEY and SMNVEV (reference sequence). CDR3 sequence: CASSPDSGSTYEQYF. The CDR3 DNA is TGTGCCAGCAGTCCAGATAGCGGGAGTACCTACGAGCAGTACTTC.